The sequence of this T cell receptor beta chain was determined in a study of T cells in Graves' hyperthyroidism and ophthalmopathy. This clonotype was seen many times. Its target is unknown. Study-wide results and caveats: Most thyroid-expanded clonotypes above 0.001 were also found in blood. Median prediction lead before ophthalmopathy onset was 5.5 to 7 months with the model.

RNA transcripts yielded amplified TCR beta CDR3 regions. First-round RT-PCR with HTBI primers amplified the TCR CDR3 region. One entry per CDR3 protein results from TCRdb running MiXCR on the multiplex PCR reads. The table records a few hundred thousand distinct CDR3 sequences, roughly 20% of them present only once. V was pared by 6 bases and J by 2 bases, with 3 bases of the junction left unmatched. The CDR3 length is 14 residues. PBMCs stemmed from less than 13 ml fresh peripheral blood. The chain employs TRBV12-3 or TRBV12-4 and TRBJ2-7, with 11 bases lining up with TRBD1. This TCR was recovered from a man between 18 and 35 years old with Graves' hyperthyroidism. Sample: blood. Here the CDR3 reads CASRLGQGAYEQYF. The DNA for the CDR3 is TGTGCCAGCAGACTGGGACAGGGGGCCTACGAGCAGTACTTC.